Below are 18 T cell receptor beta chains sequenced from a single sample in a study of blood T cell repertoires in COVID-19. Method: immunoSEQ multiplex PCR; TCRdb's copy keeps in-frame clones and lacks some. This sample yields some 400,000 clones, of which more than 65% are seen a single time; over 0.95% belongs to the top ten. Material for sequencing was peripheral blood. These receptors all stem from a human donor with acute or convalescent COVID-19. The donor label of this sample is uncertain.

This chain links TRBV2 with TRBJ2-6; weak D call: TRBD2 (6 bases). The germline CDR1 and CDR2 sequences are SNHLY and FYNNEI. Trimming removed 6 bases at V and 2 bases at J, with 14 bases between. The CDR3 extends over 16 amino acids. The CDR3 coding sequence is TGTGCCAGCAGACCGGTCGGGGGAGCTGGGGCCAACGTCCTGACTTTC. Encoded protein: CASRPVGGAGANVLTF.

This clone has only one observation. V and J are TRBV5-6 and TRBJ1-1, with D perhaps matching TRBD1 (5 bases). CDR3 length: 16 amino acids. The V gene lost 3 bases and the J gene lost 6 bases, with 21 bases spanning the gap. From germline, CDR1 is SGHDT and CDR2 YYEEEE. The CDR3 sequence: CASSSLGYGAVAEAFF. The CDR3 DNA follows: TGTGCCAGCAGCTCTCTAGGCTATGGGGCTGTCGCTGAAGCTTTCTTT.

The chain joins TRBV9 to TRBJ2-3, with D possibly being TRBD2 (6 bases). Germline V CDR1 and CDR2: SGDLS, YYNGEE. The CDR3 spans 15 residues. Trimming took 4 bases from V and 5 from J, leaving 17 bases between them. CDR3: CASSSQLAERDTQYF. The DNA of the CDR3 is TGTGCCAGCAGCTCCCAACTAGCAGAGAGAGATACGCAGTATTTT.

V is TRBV20-1 and J is TRBJ1-3; D ambiguous. Between the trimmed V and J ends, which lost 3 bases and 0 bases, there was a span of 9 bases. CDR1 and CDR2 (germline): DFQATT, SNEGSKA (reference sequence). The CDR3 covers 14 residues. The CDR3 here is CSASDPHSGNTIYF. In DNA form, the CDR3 reads TGCAGTGCTAGTGACCCCCACTCTGGAAACACCATATATTTT.

This clone showed up just a few times. The V call is TRBV2, the J call TRBJ1-6, with 10 bases identical to TRBD1. CDR3 length: 14 amino acids. Germline CDR1 is SNHLY and CDR2 is FYNNEI. Germline trimming cut 8 bases from V and 9 bases from J; bases unmatched to any gene: 7. CDR3: CASQRTGGSSPLHF. The CDR3 DNA is TGTGCCAGCCAAAGGACAGGGGGGAGTTCACCCCTCCACTTT. Full variable domain (missing parts from reference TRBV2 and TRBJ1-6): EPEVTQTPSHQVTQMGQEVILRCVPISNHLYFYWYRQILGQKVEFLVSFYNNEISEKSEIFDDQFSVERPDGSNFTLKIRSTKLEDSAMYFCASQRTGGSSPLHFGNGTRLTVT.

Regarding this clone: Distinct nucleotide sequences in the sample also encode this CDR3. The chain combines TRBV18 with TRBJ1-1, with a tentative D call TRBD1 (5 bases). The V gene lost 1 base and the J gene lost 0 bases, with 9 bases spanning the gap. Germline V lookup: CDR1 KGHSH, CDR2 LQKENI. The CDR3 runs 15 residues. The CDR3 region is CASSPRQGMNTEAFF. Here the CDR3 DNA reads TGTGCCAGCTCACCACGGCAGGGAATGAACACTGAAGCTTTCTTT.

The chain recombines TRBV6-5 with TRBJ1-2; possible D gene TRBD1, 6 bases. Between the trimmed V and J ends, which lost 4 bases and 1 base, there was a span of 10 bases. Germline loops: CDR1 MNHEY, CDR2 SVGAGI. The CDR3 totals 14 residues. Written as DNA, the CDR3 is TGTGCCAGCAGTTCCCTGGACAGTAACTATGGCTACACCTTC. It encodes CASSSLDSNYGYTF.

This rearrangement joins TRBV30 to TRBJ1-1; possible D gene TRBD1, 5 bases. CDR1 GTSNPN and CDR2 SVGIG come from the germline V gene (reference sequence). The CDR3 is made up of 11 amino acids. Trimming cost V 7 bases and J 2 bases, with 8 bases left between them. DNA of the CDR3: TGTGCCTCAGGGCCCAACACTGAAGCTTTCTTT. Residues: CASGPNTEAFF.

The chain links TRBV30 to TRBJ2-7, with D possibly matching TRBD1 (6 bases). Germline loops: CDR1 GTSNPN, CDR2 SVGIG (reference sequence). V was trimmed by 2 bases and J by 4 bases, leaving 9 bases between them. The CDR3 runs 12 residues. The CDR3 spells CAWSPGVYEQYF. The CDR3 DNA reads as TGTGCCTGGAGTCCAGGGGTATACGAGCAGTACTTC.

V gene TRBV19 combines with J gene TRBJ2-3; 9 nucleotides match TRBD2. CDR1 and CDR2 (germline): LNHDA, SQIVND (reference sequence). CDR3 length: 16 amino acids. V was clipped by 6 bases and J by 3 bases; unmatched bases: 10. For the CDR3, the DNA is TGTGCCAGTAGCAATCTAGCGGGACGGTGGACAGATACGCAGTATTTT. It translates to CASSNLAGRWTDTQYF.

There are many counts of this clone. The V call is TRBV28, the J call TRBJ2-2; TRBD2 is a possible D gene (5 bases). The germline CDR1 and CDR2 sequences are MDHEN and SYDVKM. The germline V and J ends were trimmed by 2 bases and 0 bases, with 7 bases remaining between them. This CDR3 contains 15 residues. The CDR3 is CASSLGGANTGELFF. DNA of the CDR3: TGTGCCAGCAGTTTAGGAGGCGCGAACACCGGGGAGCTGTTTTTT.

The chain combines TRBV5-8 with TRBJ2-7, with 7 bases fitting TRBD1. Germline lookup yields CDR1 SGHTS and CDR2 YDEGEE. The CDR3 consists of 14 residues. J lost 2 bases, V lost 4 bases, and 6 bases had no gene match. The CDR3, as DNA: TGTGCCAGCAGCGGGGGACAGCTCGCCTACGAGCAGTACTTC. This encodes CASSGGQLAYEQYF. Supplemented by reference TRBV5-8 and TRBJ2-7, the full variable domain reads EAGVTQSPTHLIKTRGQQATLRCSPISGHTSVYWYQQALGLGLQFLLWYDEGEERNRGNFPPRFSGRQFPNYSSELNVNALELEDSALYLCASSGGQLAYEQYFGPGTRLTVT.

The chain carries TRBV5-6 and TRBJ1-6; no clear D gene. The CDR3 runs 16 residues. Germline values: CDR1 SGHDT, CDR2 YYEEEE. V dropped 3 bases and J dropped 4 bases, with 14 bases sitting between them. The CDR3 DNA follows: TGTGCCAGCAGCTCGAGGGCTGCGACTTATAATTCACCCCTCCACTTT. Amino acid sequence: CASSSRAATYNSPLHF.

The V and J genes are TRBV6-5 and TRBJ1-1, with 7 positions matching TRBD1. J gave up 2 bases and V 5 bases, and 8 bases lay outside the gene matches. Germline loops: CDR1 MNHEY, CDR2 SVGAGI. This CDR3 comprises 15 residues. The CDR3: CASSNRQGFNTEAFF. As DNA, the CDR3 is TGTGCCAGCAGTAACCGACAGGGTTTTAACACTGAAGCTTTCTTT.

The chain recombines TRBV2 with TRBJ1-5; tentatively, D is TRBD1 (5 bases). The CDR3 has 14 residues. Trimming took 2 bases from V and 4 from J, leaving 9 bases between them. Germline CDR1 is SNHLY and CDR2 is FYNNEI. The CDR3 DNA is TGTGCCAGCAGTGAATGGGCAGGGAATCAGCCCCAGCATTTT. Protein product: CASSEWAGNQPQHF.

This chain connects TRBV7-2 to TRBJ2-1; 7 bases line up with TRBD2. This CDR3 is 19 amino acids long. The V gene end was trimmed by 2 bases and the J gene end by 3 bases; junction bases not matched to a gene: 16. The germline V gene encodes CDR1 SGHTA and CDR2 FQGNSA. CDR3 sequence (DNA): TGTGCCAGCAGCTTAAACCCGGCATCGGCGGGAGAACGCTACAATGAGCAGTTCTTC. This sequence encodes CASSLNPASAGERYNEQFF.

In regard to this clone: Other DNA sequences in this sample translate to the same CDR3. This sequence joins TRBV28 and TRBJ1-1; 8 nucleotides match TRBD1. Looked up from germline, CDR1 is MDHEN and CDR2 is SYDVKM. V was clipped by 5 bases and J by 8 bases; unmatched bases: 4. The CDR3 length is 12 residues. The DNA of the CDR3 is TGTGCCAGCAGTCTGAGGACAGGGGAAGCTTTCTTT. It specifies CASSLRTGEAFF. Combining the CDR3 with reference TRBV28 and TRBJ1-1 gives the whole variable domain DVKVTQSSRYLVKRTGEKVFLECVQDMDHENMFWYRQDPGLGLRLIYFSYDVKMKEKGDIPEGYSVSREKKERFSLILESASTNQTSMYLCASSLRTGEAFFGQGTRLTVV.

The chain uses TRBV7-9 and TRBJ1-1; 7 bases line up with TRBD1. The CDR3 covers 16 residues. Germline assignment: CDR1 SEHNR and CDR2 FQNEAQ (reference sequence). With V trimmed by 6 bases and J by 1 base, 11 bases remained unmatched. This CDR3 reads CASSRGSGQKNTEAFF. The CDR3 DNA reads as TGTGCCAGCAGTCGCGGCTCGGGACAGAAGAACACTGAAGCTTTCTTT.